A single T cell receptor beta chain is shown here with its context. No antigen is known for it. The assay used was immunoSEQ (version v3.0), run at survey level. Profiled with immunoSEQ multiplex PCR; TCRdb holds only in-frame clones, not every one. Of about 21,000 clones detected, 85% to 90% appear once; the ten largest clones hold about 3.5%. The V end was cut by 4 bases, the J end by 4 bases, with 12 bases between. From germline, CDR1 is SGDLS and CDR2 YYNGEE. There are 14 residues in the CDR3. These data originate in a study of long-term antiretroviral therapy in people with HIV. Whole-study findings and limits: Dominance of pre-ART expanded clones persisted, fluctuating and often declining after ART.

This specimen was unsorted PBMCs, taken 2.3 years after starting antiretroviral therapy. The sequence was collected from a man in his fifties or sixties with HIV. The chain joins TRBV9 to TRBJ2-1; D is ambiguous. This CDR3 is CASSSLGNYNEQFF. The CDR3 DNA follows: TGTGCCAGCAGCTCCCTGGGGAATTACAATGAGCAGTTCTTC.